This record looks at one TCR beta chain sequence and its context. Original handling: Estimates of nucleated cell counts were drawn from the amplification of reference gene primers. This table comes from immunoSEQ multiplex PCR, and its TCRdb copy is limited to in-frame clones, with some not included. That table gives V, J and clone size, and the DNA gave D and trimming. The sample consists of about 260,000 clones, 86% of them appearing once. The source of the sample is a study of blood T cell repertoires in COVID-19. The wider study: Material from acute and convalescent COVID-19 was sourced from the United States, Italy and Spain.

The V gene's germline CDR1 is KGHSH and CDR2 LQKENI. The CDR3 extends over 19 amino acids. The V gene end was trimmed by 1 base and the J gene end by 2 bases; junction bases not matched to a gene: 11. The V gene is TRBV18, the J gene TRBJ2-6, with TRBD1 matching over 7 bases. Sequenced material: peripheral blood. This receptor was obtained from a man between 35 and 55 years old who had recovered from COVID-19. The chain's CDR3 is CASSPLPKGADPGANVLTF. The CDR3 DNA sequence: TGTGCCAGCTCACCACTCCCAAAGGGGGCCGACCCTGGGGCCAACGTCCTGACTTTC.